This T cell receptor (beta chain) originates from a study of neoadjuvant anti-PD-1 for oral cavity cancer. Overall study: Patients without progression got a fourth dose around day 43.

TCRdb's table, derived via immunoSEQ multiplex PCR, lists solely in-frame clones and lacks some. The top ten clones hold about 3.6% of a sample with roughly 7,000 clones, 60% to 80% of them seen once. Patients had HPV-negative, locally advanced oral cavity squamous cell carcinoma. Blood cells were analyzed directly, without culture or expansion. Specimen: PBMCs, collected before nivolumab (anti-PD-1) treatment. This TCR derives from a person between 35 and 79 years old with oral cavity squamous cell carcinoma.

DNA of the CDR3: TGCGCCAGCAGAATTGACGGATCTGGAAACACCATATATTTT. It specifies CASRIDGSGNTIYF. The rearrangement links TRBV5-1 to TRBJ1-3; D call uncertain. V lost 5 bases and J 1 base, leaving 10 bases between the germline ends. Per germline, CDR1 SGHRS and CDR2 YFSETQ. The CDR3 sequence is 14 residues long. Complete variable domain (other parts from reference TRBV5-1 and TRBJ1-3): KAGVTQTPRYLIKTRGQQVTLSCSPISGHRSVSWYQQTPGQGLQFLFEYFSETQRNKGNFPGRFSGRQFSNSRSEMNVSTLELGDSALYLCASRIDGSGNTIYFGEGSWLTVV.